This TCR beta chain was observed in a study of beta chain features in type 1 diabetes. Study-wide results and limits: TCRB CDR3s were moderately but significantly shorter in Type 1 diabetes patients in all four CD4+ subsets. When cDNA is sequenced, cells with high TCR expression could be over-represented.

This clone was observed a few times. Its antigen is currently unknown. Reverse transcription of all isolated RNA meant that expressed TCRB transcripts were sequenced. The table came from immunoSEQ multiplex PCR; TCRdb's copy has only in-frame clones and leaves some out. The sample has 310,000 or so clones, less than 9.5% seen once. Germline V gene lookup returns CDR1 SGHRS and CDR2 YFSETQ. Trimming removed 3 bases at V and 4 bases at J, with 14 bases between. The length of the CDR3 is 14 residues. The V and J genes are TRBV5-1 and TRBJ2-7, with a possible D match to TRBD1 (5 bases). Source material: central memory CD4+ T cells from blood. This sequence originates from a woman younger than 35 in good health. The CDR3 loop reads CASSWGLDSYEQYF. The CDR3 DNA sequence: TGCGCCAGCAGCTGGGGCCTAGACTCGTACGAGCAGTACTTC.